Sequencing of this TCR beta chain was carried out in a study of cytomegalovirus exposure and HLA in healthy donors. Study context: When 398 donors were genotyped, over 80% of them were found to fall in the Caucasian-associated ancestry cluster.

The PCR employed 60 Vbeta primers together with 13 Jbeta primers. Assay: immunoSEQ multiplex PCR; the TCRdb copy retains only in-frame clones and omits some. The table has fewer than 250,000 clones, around 79% seen once; the top ten hold around 0.4%. The CDR3 is 13 residues long. Trimming took off 4 bases at V and 6 bases at J, with 15 bases between the two ends. Germline V gene lookup returns CDR1 SQVTM and CDR2 ANQGSEA. Each donor was nominally healthy when sampled (though unrecorded immune exposures were likely). The sample taken for sequencing was PBMCs. The rearrangement joins TRBV29-1 to TRBJ1-1, with D hard to call. The clonotype comes from a male donor in good health and CMV-seropositive. The CDR3 nucleotides are TGCAGCGTTGCCCCCAGGCTCGAAGCTGAAGCTTTCTTT. This encodes CSVAPRLEAEAFF.